The rows below give T cell receptor beta chains drawn from one sample of a study of PD-1 blockade in classical Hodgkin lymphoma. Produced via immunoSEQ multiplex PCR; TCRdb's table is partial and in-frame only. The data hold 45,000 to 55,000 clones, with 81% observed a single time. The input for sequencing was peripheral blood mononuclear cells (PBMCs), taken at baseline. Receptor source: a human donor with classical Hodgkin lymphoma. Each CDR3 is given with its conserved first and last residue. D genes are given only for firm matches. Clone size is given for some rows only: seen once, a few or many times, or a class if the clone is expanded.

>-|-|TRBV12-5|TRBJ2-1
TGTGCTAGTGGCCGGGACGGATACAATGAGCAGTTCTTC
CASGRDGYNEQFF
>TRBD2|few|TRBV7-9|TRBJ2-1
TGTGCCAGCAGCATCCCCCGACTAGCGGGCTCCTACAATGAGCAGTTCTTC
CASSIPRLAGSYNEQFF
>-|few|TRBV5-1|TRBJ1-5
TGCGCCAGCAGCAGGTCGTCTGGGACCCAGCCCCAGCATTTT
CASSRSSGTQPQHF
>-|-|TRBV9|TRBJ2-6
TGTGCCAGCACCTTGACAGCTGGGGCCAACGTCCTGACTTTC
CASTLTAGANVLTF
>-|-|TRBV5-6|TRBJ2-5
TGTGCCAGCAGCTTGGCGGGAGCGGGTGGGGAGACCCAGTACTTC
CASSLAGAGGETQYF
>-|-|TRBV6-5|TRBJ2-1
TGTGCCAGCACCTCTCTAGGGTATGAGCAGTTCTTC
CASTSLGYEQFF
>TRBD1|-|TRBV10-3|TRBJ1-5
TGTGCCAGCGGCCGGGACAGTGGACTCCAGCCCCAGCATTTT
CASGRDSGLQPQHF
>-|-|TRBV4-3|TRBJ2-1
TGCGCCAGCAGCCAGGGCCAGCGGGCGTACAATGAGCAGTTCTTC
CASSQGQRAYNEQFF
>-|-|TRBV6-6|TRBJ1-4
TGTGCCAGCAGTTATTTGTATACAACTAATGAAAAACTGTTTTTT
CASSYLYTTNEKLFF
>-|-|TRBV27|TRBJ1-1
TGTGCCAGCAGTTTGGGTTTGTGGGACACTGAAGCTTTCTTT
CASSLGLWDTEAFF
>-|-|TRBV5-4|TRBJ2-5
TGTGCCAGCAGCTTGGGGGGGGATCAAGAGACCCAGTACTTC
CASSLGGDQETQYF
>-|few|TRBV11-3|TRBJ1-1
TGTGCCAGCAGCCCCGGCTCCCGTGGGGAAGCTTTCTTT
CASSPGSRGEAFF
>-|-|TRBV5-1|TRBJ1-5
TGCGCCAGCAGCCCTGACAGCCGCAATCAGCCCCAGCATTTT
CASSPDSRNQPQHF
>TRBD1|-|TRBV2|TRBJ1-1
TGTGCCAGCAGTGCTACTCAAACAGGGGCCCAGAGGATGAACACTGAAGCTTTCTTT
CASSATQTGAQRMNTEAFF
>TRBD1|-|TRBV19|TRBJ2-5
TGTGCCAGTAGTATATCATCCGGGACAGGGGGAGAGACCCAGTACTTC
CASSISSGTGGETQYF
>TRBD1|-|TRBV19|TRBJ2-7
TGTGCCACCCGGGACAGTACCTACGAGCAGTACTTC
CATRDSTYEQYF
>TRBD2|-|TRBV7-9|TRBJ2-1
TGTGCCAGCAGCTTGGAGCGGGATGGGGGGTTCTTC
CASSLERDGGFF
>-|-|TRBV11-2|TRBJ2-2
TGTGCCAGCATCGACGGTTACACCGGGGAGCTGTTTTTT
CASIDGYTGELFF
>TRBD1|once|TRBV27|TRBJ2-3
TGTGCCAGCAGTTTAAAGGCTGTGGGACAGGGGGCAGATACGCAGTATTTT
CASSLKAVGQGADTQYF
>TRBD1|-|TRBV29-1|TRBJ2-3
TGCAGCGTTGGACAGGGGGTCGGAGATACGCAGTATTTT
CSVGQGVGDTQYF
>-|few|TRBV10-3|TRBJ2-3
TGTGCCATTCGGGAGAGCCAGGGACTCTCCCCAATGACAGATACGCAGTATTTT
CAIRESQGLSPMTDTQYF
>TRBD1|-|TRBV28|TRBJ2-1
TGTGCCAGCAGATCCGGACAGGGGAGCAATGAGCAGTTCTTC
CASRSGQGSNEQFF
>-|-|TRBV11-3|TRBJ2-5
TGTGCCAGCAGCCTTAGGGGGAGTAGGGAGACCCAGTACTTC
CASSLRGSRETQYF
>TRBD2|-|TRBV5-1|TRBJ2-1
TGCGCCAGTCAGCCGGGACTAGCGGGCGAGCAGTTCTTC
CASQPGLAGEQFF
>-|-|TRBV28|TRBJ1-3
TGTGCCAGCAGTTCCGGTTTTTCTGGAAACACCATATATTTT
CASSSGFSGNTIYF
>TRBD1|once|TRBV5-1|TRBJ1-3
TGCGCCAGCAGCATGACAGGGACTGGAAACACCATATATTTT
CASSMTGTGNTIYF
>-|-|TRBV5-1|TRBJ1-1
TGCGCCAGCAGCTTGGCAACGGCTATGAACACTGAAGCTTTCTTT
CASSLATAMNTEAFF
>TRBD2|few|TRBV5-1|TRBJ2-3
TGCGCCAGCAGCTTGACTAGCGTGGTCACAGATACGCAGTATTTT
CASSLTSVVTDTQYF
>-|-|TRBV27|TRBJ2-7
TGTGCCAGCAGTTCCCTAGCGAGACTATACGAGCAGTACTTC
CASSSLARLYEQYF
>TRBD2|-|TRBV7-9|TRBJ2-1
TGTGCCAGCAGCTTAAAATTGCGACTAGCGGGGAGTAAGAATGAGCAGTTCTTC
CASSLKLRLAGSKNEQFF
>TRBD1|few|TRBV30|TRBJ1-5
TGTGCCTGGAGTCAGGGGGGTAATCAGCCCCAGCATTTT
CAWSQGGNQPQHF
>-|-|TRBV30|TRBJ1-5
TGTGCCTGGAGTGACCTGCAGGACAATCAGCCCCAGCATTTT
CAWSDLQDNQPQHF
>TRBD1|-|TRBV6-5|TRBJ1-3
TGTGCCAGCAGTGACACAGGGGATGGAAACACCATATATTTT
CASSDTGDGNTIYF
>-|-|TRBV27|TRBJ2-2
TGTGCCAGCAGTTCCGACCGGAGCAACGGGGAGCTGTTTTTT
CASSSDRSNGELFF
>TRBD1|-|TRBV18|TRBJ2-3
TGTGCCAGCTCACCGGGGACAGATCGCACAGATACGCAGTATTTT
CASSPGTDRTDTQYF
>TRBD1|-|TRBV18|TRBJ1-1
TGTGCCAGCTCACCACGGGACAGAGATACTGAAGCTTTCTTT
CASSPRDRDTEAFF
>-|few|TRBV11-2|TRBJ2-3
TGTGCCAGCAGCCCGGCGGGATATCCCACAGATACGCAGTATTTT
CASSPAGYPTDTQYF
>-|-|TRBV27|TRBJ2-2
TGTGCCAGCAGTTTATCGGTCAGCTCGAACACCGGGGAGCTGTTTTTT
CASSLSVSSNTGELFF
>TRBD2|-|TRBV5-1|TRBJ2-5
TGCGCCAGCAGCTTGGAATCCGGGACTAGCGTTCGAGAGACCCAGTACTTC
CASSLESGTSVRETQYF
>-|once|TRBV5-1|TRBJ2-7
TGCGCCAGCAGCCCCGCAACTAGCTCCTACGAGCAGTACTTC
CASSPATSSYEQYF
>-|-|TRBV20-1|TRBJ1-1
TGCAGTGCTAGACGGGTAACTGAAGCTTTCTTT
CSARRVTEAFF